This T cell receptor beta chain was obtained from a study of T cell changes during pregnancy in multiple sclerosis. Trimming at V came to 6 bases and at J to 8 bases, leaving 12 bases not matched to a gene. CDR1 MNHEY and CDR2 SVGAGI come from the germline V gene. The length of the CDR3 is 15 residues. TCRdb keeps only in-frame clones here, not all; method: immunoSEQ multiplex PCR. The sample includes about 38,000 clones, around 90% of them seen just once. This chain connects TRBV6-5 to TRBJ2-1; 8 bases map to TRBD2. This clonotype originated in a female donor with multiple sclerosis, enrolled in a pregnancy study. The sequencing here drew on CD8+ T cells from peripheral blood mononuclear cells, taken in the third trimester of pregnancy. The CDR3 spells CASRSGGAESDEQFF. The CDR3 bases are TGTGCCAGCAGATCCGGGGGGGCCGAGAGCGATGAGCAGTTCTTC.